The T cell receptor (beta chain) under discussion was sequenced for a study of blood T cell repertoires in COVID-19. As for the study in general: There were acute and convalescent COVID-19 samples, and they came from the United States, Italy and Spain.

Sequencing used immunoSEQ multiplex PCR; TCRdb keeps in-frame clones, though not all of them. This table holds 200,000 to 250,000 clones, 65% to 85% found once. A few counts support this clone. This CDR3 is 16 amino acids long. Trimming took 4 bases from V and 5 from J; bases not matched to a gene: 7. CDR1 is SGHRS, CDR2 YFSETQ, per germline. The sample consisted of peripheral blood. V gene TRBV5-1 combines with J gene TRBJ2-2; 11 nucleotides align to TRBD2. This receptor was identified in a woman under 40 with COVID-19, enrolled during active disease. Written as DNA, the CDR3 is TGCGCCAGCAGCCACCGCACTAGCGGGAGTACCGGGGAGCTGTTTTTT. Its protein product is CASSHRTSGSTGELFF.